The present TCR beta chain was sequenced within a study of T cell repertoires in cytomegalovirus infection. Looking at the study overall: Recently identified HLA-C-restricted CMV epitopes and well-studied HLA-B-restricted CMV epitopes were used by the study. Public signatures in TCR beta pointed to CMV infection and matching HLA type.

Study-level results: Summed frequency of shared TCR beta families picked out CMV carriers who also had the relevant HLA. CMV-specific HLA-C-restricted TCR beta clonotypes dominated the ex vivo response.

TCRdb itself ran the reads through MiXCR, one entry per CDR3 protein. The sample consists of around 49,000 distinct CDR3 sequences, 20% of them appearing once. This clonotype has a count of ten or more. Its specificity is not known. The ends were cut back, 2 bases at V and 5 bases at J, with 14 bases in the middle. Per the germline V gene, CDR1 is SGHAT and CDR2 is FQNNGV. CDR3 length: 15 amino acids. The V call is TRBV11-2, the J call TRBJ2-3; D ambiguous. The input for sequencing was CD8+ T cells from cultured PBMCs, taken from culture after CMV antigen stimulation. This receptor was obtained from a human donor in good health (CMV status not recorded). Some clones in this sample may be carry-over from other donors' samples. In nucleotides, the CDR3 is TGTGCCAGCAGCTTAAAAGGGCCCCCACAAGATACGCAGTATTTT. As protein: CASSLKGPPQDTQYF.